Listed here are 32 T cell receptor beta chains from one sample, sequenced in a study of lymphopenia after photon versus proton radiotherapy. This table comes from immunoSEQ multiplex PCR, and its TCRdb copy is limited to in-frame clones, with some not included. The sample has 30,000 to 45,000 clones, roughly 90% seen once. The source was peripheral blood, collected from a patient treated with photon-based radiotherapy. The receptors derive from a man in his sixties with cholangiocarcinoma.

The chain recombines TRBV15 with TRBJ2-2, with D tentatively TRBD1 (6 bases). The ends were cut back, 3 bases at V and 3 bases at J, with 11 bases in the middle. Germline V CDR1 and CDR2: LNHNV, YYDKDF (reference sequence). The CDR3 spans 15 residues. This CDR3 is CATSSRDTDTGELFF. In nucleotides, the CDR3 is TGTGCCACCAGCAGCCGGGACACCGACACCGGGGAGCTGTTTTTT.

The CDR3 DNA reads TGTGCCAGTAGTATCCAACTATCGGGCAATCAGCCCCAGCATTTT. Amino acids: CASSIQLSGNQPQHF. V usage is TRBV19 and J usage is TRBJ1-5; D is uncertain. CDR1 and CDR2 (germline): LNHDA, SQIVND (reference sequence). Trimming took 3 bases from V and 2 from J, leaving 11 bases between them. CDR3 length: 15 amino acids.

This clone appeared once. This sequence joins TRBV5-1 and TRBJ2-1, with TRBD1 identical over 9 bases. With V trimmed by 4 bases and J by 2 bases, 7 bases remained unmatched. This CDR3 has 16 amino acids. Germline V CDR1 and CDR2: SGHRS, YFSETQ. The CDR3 protein is CASSPGGTGTYNEQFF. The CDR3, as DNA: TGCGCCAGCAGCCCCGGGGGGACAGGGACCTACAATGAGCAGTTCTTC.

The genes are TRBV7-9 and TRBJ1-3; 7 bases agree with TRBD1. Trimming at V came to 2 bases and at J to 2 bases, leaving 0 bases not matched to a gene. The CDR3 sequence is 14 residues long. The germline V gene encodes CDR1 SEHNR and CDR2 FQNEAQ (reference sequence). CDR3 region: CASSLQGAGNTIYF. CDR3 bases: TGTGCCAGCAGCTTACAGGGGGCTGGAAACACCATATATTTT.

The rearrangement uses TRBV28 and TRBJ2-7; 11 bases line up with TRBD2. The germline V gene has CDR1 MDHEN and CDR2 SYDVKM. Losses at the gene ends were 2 bases for V and 6 bases for J; bases not matched to a gene: 6. This CDR3 comprises 15 residues. This CDR3 reads CASSLVTSGRAEQYF. CDR3 bases: TGTGCCAGCAGTTTAGTCACTAGCGGGAGAGCCGAGCAGTACTTC.

This clone appeared a single time. The chain's CDR3 is CASSDRGLNTEAFF. The CDR3 DNA sequence: TGTGCCAGCAGCGATCGGGGTCTGAACACTGAAGCTTTCTTT. The chain has TRBV2 and TRBJ1-1; D is undetermined. This CDR3 region has 14 residues. The ends were cut back, 6 bases at V and 0 bases at J, with 11 bases in the middle. Germline V lookup: CDR1 SNHLY, CDR2 FYNNEI. Full variable domain (remainder filled in from reference TRBV2 and TRBJ1-1): EPEVTQTPSHQVTQMGQEVILRCVPISNHLYFYWYRQILGQKVEFLVSFYNNEISEKSEIFDDQFSVERPDGSNFTLKIRSTKLEDSAMYFCASSDRGLNTEAFFGQGTRLTVV.

The chain couples TRBV5-1 to TRBJ2-3, with D unclear. V was cut by 0 bases and J by 4 bases, with 15 bases left in between. The CDR3 runs 16 residues. Germline V gene lookup returns CDR1 SGHRS and CDR2 YFSETQ. The CDR3 is CASSLEWPEIADTQYF. As DNA, the CDR3 is TGCGCCAGCAGCTTGGAGTGGCCTGAGATCGCAGATACGCAGTATTTT.

This sequence joins TRBV29-1 and TRBJ1-1; no definite D call. CDR3 size: 15 residues. Per the germline V gene, CDR1 is SQVTM and CDR2 is ANQGSEA. Trimming removed 4 bases at V and 0 bases at J, with 15 bases between. This CDR3 is CSVGLARVVNTEAFF. The DNA of the CDR3 is TGCAGCGTTGGTCTTGCAAGGGTGGTGAACACTGAAGCTTTCTTT.

The chain recombines TRBV7-6 with TRBJ1-1; D may be TRBD1 (6 bases). V shed 5 bases and J shed 5 bases, with 21 bases lying between them. Germline V gene data show CDR1 as SGHVS and CDR2 as FNYEAQ. The CDR3 totals 16 residues. The CDR3 DNA reads as TGTGCCAGCAGCCGAGGCCCGGGGGCAACGGGGACTGAAGCTTTCTTT. Its translation: CASSRGPGATGTEAFF.

The rearrangement links TRBV28 to TRBJ1-2, with TRBD1 matching over 8 bases. Germline V gene data show CDR1 as MDHEN and CDR2 as SYDVKM. V was pared by 4 bases and J by 4 bases, with 11 bases of the junction left unmatched. The CDR3 loop spans 16 amino acids. CDR3 region: CASSSSGDRWGYGYTF. CDR3 DNA sequence: TGTGCCAGCAGTTCCAGTGGGGACAGGTGGGGCTATGGCTACACCTTC.

The chain uses TRBV28 and TRBJ2-7, with D tentatively TRBD1 (6 bases). The germline V gene encodes CDR1 MDHEN and CDR2 SYDVKM. The CDR3 is 15 amino acids. The V end was cut by 3 bases, the J end by 5 bases, with 17 bases between. This CDR3 is CASSFLSGGGDEQYF. DNA for the CDR3: TGTGCCAGCAGTTTCCTATCGGGTGGGGGCGACGAGCAGTACTTC.

The gene calls are TRBV27 and TRBJ2-1; D is unclear. The CDR3 is 14 residues long. Trimming took off 3 bases at V and 0 bases at J, with 6 bases between the two ends. Germline CDR1 and CDR2: MNHEY and SMNVEV (reference sequence). The CDR3 region is CASSFLSSYNEQFF. The CDR3, as DNA: TGTGCCAGCAGTTTTCTCAGCTCCTACAATGAGCAGTTCTTC.

The chain is built from TRBV10-3 and TRBJ1-1; no clear D. Germline V CDR1 and CDR2: ENHRY, SYGVKD. This CDR3 contains 13 residues. The V end was cut by 6 bases, the J end by 0 bases, with 8 bases between. Here the CDR3 reads CAISPTLNTEAFF. In DNA form, the CDR3 reads TGTGCCATCAGCCCCACCCTGAACACTGAAGCTTTCTTT.

The gene calls are TRBV5-4 and TRBJ2-1; 7 bases map to TRBD1. The V segment lost 5 bases and the J segment 4 bases; nucleotides outside the gene matches: 6. The germline gives CDR1 SGHNT, CDR2 YYREEE (reference sequence). The CDR3 runs 14 residues. The CDR3 spells CASRPGTEYNEQFF. In DNA, the CDR3 is TGTGCCAGCAGACCCGGGACAGAATACAATGAGCAGTTCTTC.

The chain links TRBV5-5 to TRBJ1-2; 7 bases line up with TRBD1. The ends lost 2 bases at V and 1 base at J; junction bases unmatched: 2. Germline CDR1 is SGHKS and CDR2 is YYEKEE (reference sequence). The length of the CDR3 is 14 residues. In DNA form, the CDR3 reads TGTGCCAGCAGCTTTGGGACAGATAACTATGGCTACACCTTC. It translates to CASSFGTDNYGYTF.

For the CDR3, the DNA is TGTGCCAGCAGTGGTCAGCTGTATGCGCAGTATTTT. Encoded protein: CASSGQLYAQYF. The J gene is TRBJ2-3, the V gene TRBV28; D is ambiguous. With 5 bases removed from V and 10 bases from J, the gap between germline ends came to 13 bases. There are 12 residues in the CDR3. Germline CDR1 is MDHEN and CDR2 is SYDVKM.

V usage is TRBV7-3 and J usage is TRBJ1-2; D call uncertain. V was pared by 5 bases and J by 0 bases, with 13 bases between. The CDR3 is 15 amino acids. CDR1 is SGHTA and CDR2 is FQGTGA in the germline V gene. The CDR3, as DNA: TGTGCCAGCAGCCCACACTCCGGTACTAACTATGGCTACACCTTC. This encodes CASSPHSGTNYGYTF.

This chain uses TRBV6-1 with TRBJ1-2; D unclear. Deletions cut 6 bases from V and 0 bases from J, with 11 bases between. Germline V gene sequence: CDR1 MNHNS, CDR2 SASEGT. CDR3 length: 14 residues. CDR3 DNA sequence: TGTGCCAGCAGGGTGACCGAAGCTAACTATGGCTACACCTTC. This sequence encodes CASRVTEANYGYTF.

The chain joins TRBV7-2 to TRBJ2-5; a possible D gene is TRBD1 (5 bases). The V gene's germline CDR1 is SGHTA and CDR2 FQGNSA. The CDR3 runs 13 residues. The ends were cut back, 5 bases at V and 5 bases at J, with 12 bases in the middle. In DNA, the CDR3 is TGTGCCAGCAGCCCCAGGGCATCCGAGACCCAGTACTTC. Its translation: CASSPRASETQYF.

In DNA, the CDR3 is TGCGCCAGCAGCTTGGTTTACGACCCCTCCGGAAACACCATATATTTT. Translation gives CASSLVYDPSGNTIYF. J is TRBJ1-3 and V is TRBV5-1; D is unresolved. This CDR3 has 16 residues. The V end lost 0 bases, the J end lost 4 bases, and 14 bases lay between the germline ends. The V gene's germline CDR1 is SGHRS and CDR2 YFSETQ.

This clone was seen just once. This chain links TRBV6-4 with TRBJ1-5; D is ambiguous. Trimming cost V 4 bases and J 0 bases, with 7 bases left between them. From germline, CDR1 is MRHNA and CDR2 SNTAGT. The CDR3 has 14 residues. This CDR3 is CASSAFYSNQPQHF. Here the CDR3 DNA reads TGTGCCAGCAGTGCCTTTTATAGCAATCAGCCCCAGCATTTT.

V is TRBV10-1 and J is TRBJ2-3; 8 bases are a match to TRBD2. Germline trimming cut 3 bases from V and 5 bases from J; bases unmatched to any gene: 4. The CDR3 runs 14 residues. Germline V gene lookup returns CDR1 WNHNN and CDR2 SYGVQD (reference sequence). Here the CDR3 reads CASSEGSGVDTQYF. DNA of the CDR3: TGCGCCAGCAGTGAAGGTAGCGGGGTAGATACGCAGTATTTT.

The chain recombines TRBV19 with TRBJ1-4, with D unresolved. Germline V gene lookup returns CDR1 LNHDA and CDR2 SQIVND (reference sequence). The V end lost 6 bases, the J end lost 0 bases, and 11 bases lay between the germline ends. The CDR3 is 15 residues long. The DNA for the CDR3 is TGTGCCAGTAGATCTCCGGGATCAACTAATGAAAAACTGTTTTTT. Amino acids: CASRSPGSTNEKLFF.

This chain uses TRBV4-1 with TRBJ2-7, with unresolved D. CDR1 is MGHRA and CDR2 is YSYEKL in the germline V gene. The length of the CDR3 is 15 residues. The ends were cut back, 1 base at V and 3 bases at J, with 13 bases in the middle. CDR3 coding DNA: TGCGCCAGCAGCCAAGGTAACCCGGCTTACTACGAGCAGTACTTC. Protein sequence: CASSQGNPAYYEQYF.

V gene TRBV2 combines with J gene TRBJ1-1; 9 bases are shared with TRBD1. The V gene's germline CDR1 is SNHLY and CDR2 FYNNEI. After removal of 7 bases from V and 0 bases from J, the junction contained 6 bases not matched to a gene. This CDR3 contains 15 residues. The CDR3 reads CASNTQGAMNTEAFF. CDR3 sequence (DNA): TGTGCCAGCAACACACAGGGGGCCATGAACACTGAAGCTTTCTTT.

J is TRBJ2-7 and V is TRBV23-1; 9 bases are shared with TRBD2. TRBV23-1 is an ORF, with its function uncertain. This CDR3 is built from 18 residues. The V gene end was trimmed by 2 bases and the J gene end by 2 bases; junction bases not matched to a gene: 13. CDR3 sequence (DNA): TGCGCCAGCAGTCAAACTAGCGGGCCGGGAGATTGGACCTACGAGCAGTACTTC. This translates into CASSQTSGPGDWTYEQYF.

The chain combines TRBV7-9 with TRBJ1-2, with 7 bases matching TRBD1. V dropped 5 bases and J dropped 3; count of bases not matched to a gene: 6. CDR1 and CDR2 from the germline V gene are SEHNR and FQNEAQ (reference sequence). There are 14 residues in the CDR3. The CDR3 loop is CASSKGQPHYGYTF. The CDR3 coding sequence is TGTGCCAGCAGCAAGGGACAGCCACACTATGGCTACACCTTC.

This chain links TRBV5-1 with TRBJ1-4; tentative D call: TRBD1 (6 bases). V gave up 4 bases and J gave up 0 bases, with 7 bases separating them. Germline lookup yields CDR1 SGHRS and CDR2 YFSETQ. There are 14 residues in the CDR3. The CDR3 DNA is TGCGCCAGCAGCGAGGGGGCAACTAATGAAAAACTGTTTTTT. Protein: CASSEGATNEKLFF.

This sequence joins TRBV27 and TRBJ2-1; D is possibly TRBD1 or TRBD2 (5 bases each). Deletions cut 5 bases from V and 1 base from J, with 15 bases between. The CDR3 loop spans 16 amino acids. Germline values: CDR1 MNHEY, CDR2 SMNVEV (reference sequence). CDR3 in DNA: TGTGCCAGCAGTCCACGGGACGCTAGATCCTACAATGAGCAGTTCTTC. This gives the protein CASSPRDARSYNEQFF.

The chain is built from TRBV5-1 and TRBJ2-7, with D perhaps matching TRBD1 (5 bases). Per the germline V gene, CDR1 is SGHRS and CDR2 is YFSETQ. CDR3 length equals 14 residues. V lost 0 bases to trimming and J lost 2 bases, with 9 bases between them. The DNA of the CDR3 is TGCGCCAGCAGCTTGGGGCAGGGCCCCTACGAGCAGTACTTC. Translation: CASSLGQGPYEQYF. Variable domain in full (rest from reference TRBV5-1 and TRBJ2-7): KAGVTQTPRYLIKTRGQQVTLSCSPISGHRSVSWYQQTPGQGLQFLFEYFSETQRNKGNFPGRFSGRQFSNSRSEMNVSTLELGDSALYLCASSLGQGPYEQYFGPGTRLTVT.

This clone was seen only once. The chain has TRBV7-9 and TRBJ1-4; 9 bases match TRBD1. Germline V CDR1 and CDR2: SEHNR, FQNEAQ (reference sequence). V lost 1 base to trimming and J lost 8 bases; unmatched junction nucleotides: 2. This CDR3 region has 14 residues. The CDR3 DNA reads as TGTGCCAGCAGCTTAGGGACAGGGGAGGAAAAACTGTTTTTT. This gives the protein CASSLGTGEEKLFF.

V and J are TRBV28 and TRBJ2-7; 10 bases line up with TRBD1. V lost 4 bases and J lost 9; bases outside the gene matches: 6. CDR1 is MDHEN and CDR2 is SYDVKM in the germline V gene. The CDR3 has 13 amino acids. CDR3 in amino acids: CASSSGTGEGQYF. The CDR3 DNA sequence: TGTGCCAGCAGTTCCGGGACAGGGGAAGGGCAGTACTTC.